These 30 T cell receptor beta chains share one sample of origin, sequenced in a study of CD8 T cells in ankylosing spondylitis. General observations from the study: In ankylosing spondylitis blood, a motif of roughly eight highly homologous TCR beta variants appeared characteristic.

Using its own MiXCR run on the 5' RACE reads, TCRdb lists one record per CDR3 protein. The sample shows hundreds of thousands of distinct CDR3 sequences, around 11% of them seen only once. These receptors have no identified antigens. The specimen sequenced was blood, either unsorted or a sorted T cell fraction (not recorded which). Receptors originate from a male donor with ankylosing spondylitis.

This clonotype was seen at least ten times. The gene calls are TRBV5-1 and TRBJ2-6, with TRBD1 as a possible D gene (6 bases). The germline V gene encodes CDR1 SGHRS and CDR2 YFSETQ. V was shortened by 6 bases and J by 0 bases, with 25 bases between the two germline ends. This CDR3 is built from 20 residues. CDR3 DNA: TGCGCCAGCAAAAGAGAATCGACAGGTCTGGCCTTCTCTGGGGCCAACGTCCTGACTTTC. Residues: CASKRESTGLAFSGANVLTF.

The CDR3 nucleotides read TGTGCCAGCAGTCCGGACGGAGGGTGGAGTTCACCCCTCCACTTT. It translates to CASSPDGGWSSPLHF. J is TRBJ1-6 and V is TRBV6-2 or TRBV6-3, with D unclear. The V end was cut by 5 bases, the J end by 9 bases, with 17 bases between. This CDR3 has 15 residues. CDR1 is MNHEY, CDR2 SVGEGT, per germline.

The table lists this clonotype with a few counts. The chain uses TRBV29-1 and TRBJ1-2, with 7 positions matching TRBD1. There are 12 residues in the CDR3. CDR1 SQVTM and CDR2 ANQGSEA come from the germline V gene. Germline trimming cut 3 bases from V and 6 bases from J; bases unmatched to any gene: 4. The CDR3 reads CSVDRGQDGYTF. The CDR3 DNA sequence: TGCAGCGTTGATAGGGGGCAGGATGGCTACACCTTC.

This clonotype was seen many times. The CDR3 DNA sequence: TGTGCCAGCAGTTCCTTTAGGGAGTGGAGCCAAGAGACCCAGTACTTC. Amino acid sequence: CASSSFREWSQETQYF. V usage is TRBV27 and J usage is TRBJ2-5, with a tentative D call TRBD2 (5 bases). This CDR3 contains 16 residues. V was clipped by 4 bases and J by 1 base, with 16 bases between them. CDR1 and CDR2 from the germline V gene are MNHEY and SMNVEV (reference sequence).

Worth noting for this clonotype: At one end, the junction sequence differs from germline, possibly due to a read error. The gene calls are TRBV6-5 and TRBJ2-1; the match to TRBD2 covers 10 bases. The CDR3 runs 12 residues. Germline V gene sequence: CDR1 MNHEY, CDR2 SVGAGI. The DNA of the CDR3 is TGTGCCAGCAGGCAAGCGGGAGGGGCCACGGTCTTC. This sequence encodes CASRQAGGATVF.

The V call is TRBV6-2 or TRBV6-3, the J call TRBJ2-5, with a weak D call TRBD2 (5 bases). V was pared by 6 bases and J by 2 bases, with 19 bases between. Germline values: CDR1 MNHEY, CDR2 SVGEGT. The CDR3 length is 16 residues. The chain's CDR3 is CASRPLPGDGQETQYF. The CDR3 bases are TGTGCCAGCAGACCGCTCCCCGGGGATGGGCAAGAGACCCAGTACTTC.

CDR3 sequence reads: CASSYREGMGEQYF. The CDR3 nucleotides are TGTGCCAGCAGTTATCGTGAGGGGATGGGGGAGCAGTACTTC. The chain carries TRBV12-3 or TRBV12-4 and TRBJ2-7, with D perhaps given as TRBD1 or TRBD2 (5 bases each). The CDR3 runs 14 residues. Trimming shortened V by 4 bases and J by 7 bases, and 17 bases separated the two germline ends.

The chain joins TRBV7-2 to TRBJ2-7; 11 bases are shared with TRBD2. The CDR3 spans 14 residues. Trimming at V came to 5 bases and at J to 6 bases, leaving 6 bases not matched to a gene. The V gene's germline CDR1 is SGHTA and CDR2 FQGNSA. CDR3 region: CASSALAGVTEQYF. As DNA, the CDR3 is TGTGCCAGCAGCGCACTAGCGGGAGTAACCGAGCAGTACTTC. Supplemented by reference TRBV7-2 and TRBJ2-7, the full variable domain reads GAGVSQSPSNKVTEKGKDVELRCDPISGHTALYWYRQSLGQGLEFLIYFQGNSAPDKSGLPSDRFSAERTGGSVSTLTIQRTQQEDSAVYLCASSALAGVTEQYFGPGTRLTVT.

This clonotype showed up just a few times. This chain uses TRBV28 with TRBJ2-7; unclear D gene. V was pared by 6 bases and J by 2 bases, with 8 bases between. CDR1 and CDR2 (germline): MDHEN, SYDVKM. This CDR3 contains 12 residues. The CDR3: CASSRRTYEQYF. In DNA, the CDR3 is TGTGCCAGCAGCCGACGGACCTACGAGCAGTACTTC. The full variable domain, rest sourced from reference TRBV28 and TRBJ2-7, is DVKVTQSSRYLVKRTGEKVFLECVQDMDHENMFWYRQDPGLGLRLIYFSYDVKMKEKGDIPEGYSVSREKKERFSLILESASTNQTSMYLCASSRRTYEQYFGPGTRLTVT.

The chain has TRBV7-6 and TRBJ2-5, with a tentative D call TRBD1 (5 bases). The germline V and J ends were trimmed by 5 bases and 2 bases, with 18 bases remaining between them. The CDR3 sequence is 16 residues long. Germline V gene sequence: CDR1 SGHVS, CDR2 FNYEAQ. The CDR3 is CASSADGRQKQETQYF. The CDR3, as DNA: TGTGCCAGCAGCGCAGACGGCCGACAGAAGCAAGAGACCCAGTACTTC.

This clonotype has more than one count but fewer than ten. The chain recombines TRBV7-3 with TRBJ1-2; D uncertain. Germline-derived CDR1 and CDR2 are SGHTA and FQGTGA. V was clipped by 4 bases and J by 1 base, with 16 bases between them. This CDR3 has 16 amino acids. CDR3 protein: CASSSPTRTHNYGYTF. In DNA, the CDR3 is TGTGCCAGCAGCTCCCCAACACGGACCCATAACTATGGCTACACCTTC. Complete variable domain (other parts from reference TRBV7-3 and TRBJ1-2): GAGVSQTPSNKVTEKGKYVELRCDPISGHTALYWYRQSLGQGPEFLIYFQGTGAADDSGLPNDRFFAVRPEGSVSTLKIQRTERGDSAVYLCASSSPTRTHNYGYTFGSGTRLTVV.

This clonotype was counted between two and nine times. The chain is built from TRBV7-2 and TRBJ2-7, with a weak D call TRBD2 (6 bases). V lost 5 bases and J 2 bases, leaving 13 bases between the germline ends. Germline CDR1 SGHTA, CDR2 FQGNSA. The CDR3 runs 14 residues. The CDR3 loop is CASSLYGSAYEQYF. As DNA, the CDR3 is TGTGCCAGCAGCCTTTACGGGAGCGCCTACGAGCAGTACTTC.

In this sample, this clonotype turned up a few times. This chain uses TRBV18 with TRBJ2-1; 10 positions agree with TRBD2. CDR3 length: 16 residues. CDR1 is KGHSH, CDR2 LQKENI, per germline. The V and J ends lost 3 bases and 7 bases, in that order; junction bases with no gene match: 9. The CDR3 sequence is CASSPTLAGGGNEQFF. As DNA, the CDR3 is TGTGCCAGCTCACCCACCTTAGCGGGGGGCGGGAATGAGCAGTTCTTC.

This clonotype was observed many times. CDR3 sequence: CASSSSGRARNEQFF. The CDR3 DNA reads TGTGCCAGCAGCTCTAGCGGGAGGGCCCGGAATGAGCAGTTCTTC. The chain links TRBV5-5 to TRBJ2-1; 12 bases fit TRBD2. The CDR3 extends over 15 amino acids. Germline lookup yields CDR1 SGHKS and CDR2 YYEKEE (reference sequence). The J segment lost 7 bases and the V segment lost 3 bases, leaving 5 bases of the junction unmatched.

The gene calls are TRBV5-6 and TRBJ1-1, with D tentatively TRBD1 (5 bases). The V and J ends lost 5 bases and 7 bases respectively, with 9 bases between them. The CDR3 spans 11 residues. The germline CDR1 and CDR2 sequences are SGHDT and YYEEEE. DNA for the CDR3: TGTGCCAGCAGAAAGGGGAATGAAGCTTTCTTT. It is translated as CASRKGNEAFF.

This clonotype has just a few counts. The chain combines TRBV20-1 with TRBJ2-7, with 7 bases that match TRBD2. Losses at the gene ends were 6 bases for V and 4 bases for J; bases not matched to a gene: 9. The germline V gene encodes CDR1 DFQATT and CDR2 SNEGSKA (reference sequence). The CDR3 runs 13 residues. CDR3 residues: CSATAAGDYEQYF. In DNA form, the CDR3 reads TGCAGTGCCACCGCGGCGGGGGATTACGAGCAGTACTTC.

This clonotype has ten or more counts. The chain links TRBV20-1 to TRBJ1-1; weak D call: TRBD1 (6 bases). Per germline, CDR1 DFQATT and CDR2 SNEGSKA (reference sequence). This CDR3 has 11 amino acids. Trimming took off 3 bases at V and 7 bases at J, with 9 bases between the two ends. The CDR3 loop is CSASFRGEAFF. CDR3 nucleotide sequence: TGCAGTGCTAGTTTCAGGGGTGAAGCTTTCTTT.

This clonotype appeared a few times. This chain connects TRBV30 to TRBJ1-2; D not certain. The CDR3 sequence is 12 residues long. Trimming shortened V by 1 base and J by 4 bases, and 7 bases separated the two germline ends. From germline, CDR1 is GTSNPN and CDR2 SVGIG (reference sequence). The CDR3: CAWSGESYGYTF. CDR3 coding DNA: TGTGCCTGGAGTGGGGAATCCTATGGCTACACCTTC.

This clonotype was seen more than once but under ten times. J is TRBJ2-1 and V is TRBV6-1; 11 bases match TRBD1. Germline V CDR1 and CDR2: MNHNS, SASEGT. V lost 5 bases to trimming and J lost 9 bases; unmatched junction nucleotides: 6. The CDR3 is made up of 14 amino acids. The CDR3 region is CASSRGQGAIEQFF. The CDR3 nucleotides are TGTGCCAGCAGTCGAGGACAGGGGGCAATTGAGCAGTTCTTC.

The CDR3 DNA follows: TGCGCCAGCAGCCCCGACCTAGGCCGAGAAGCTTTCTTT. Translation: CASSPDLGREAFF. The chain joins TRBV5-1 to TRBJ1-1; D gene unclear. The CDR3 covers 13 residues. Looked up from germline, CDR1 is SGHRS and CDR2 is YFSETQ. With 4 bases removed from V and 8 bases from J, the gap between germline ends came to 15 bases.

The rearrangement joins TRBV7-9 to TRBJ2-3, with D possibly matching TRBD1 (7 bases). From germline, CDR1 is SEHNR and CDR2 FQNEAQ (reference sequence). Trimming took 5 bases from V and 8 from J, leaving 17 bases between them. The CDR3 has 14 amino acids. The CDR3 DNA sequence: TGTGCCAGCAGCCGAACAGGGGAGGAAGGTACGCAGTATTTT. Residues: CASSRTGEEGTQYF.

CDR3 nucleotide sequence: TGTGCCAGCAGTCCCAAGACAGGTGTGAACACTGAAGCTTTCTTT. Its protein product is CASSPKTGVNTEAFF. The chain joins TRBV27 to TRBJ1-1, with a weak D call TRBD1 (6 bases). The CDR3 runs 15 residues. The germline CDR1 and CDR2 sequences are MNHEY and SMNVEV (reference sequence). Trimming pared 5 bases from V and 0 bases from J, leaving 13 bases between.

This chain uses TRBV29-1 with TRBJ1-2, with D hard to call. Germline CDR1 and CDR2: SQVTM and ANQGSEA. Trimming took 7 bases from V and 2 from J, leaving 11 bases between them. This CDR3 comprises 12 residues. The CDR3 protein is CSARANNYGYTF. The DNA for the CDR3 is TGCAGCGCTAGGGCTAACAACTATGGCTACACCTTC. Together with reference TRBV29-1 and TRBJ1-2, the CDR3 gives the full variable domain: SAVISQKPSRDICQRGTSLTIQCQVDSQVTMMFWYRQQPGQSLTLIATANQGSEATYESGFVIDKFPISRPNLTFSTLTVSNMSPEDSSIYLCSARANNYGYTFGSGTRLTVV.

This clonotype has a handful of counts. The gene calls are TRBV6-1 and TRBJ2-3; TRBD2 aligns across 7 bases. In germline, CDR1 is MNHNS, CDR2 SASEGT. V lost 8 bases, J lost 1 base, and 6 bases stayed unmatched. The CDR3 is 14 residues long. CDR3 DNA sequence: TGTGCCAGCGGATTAAGCGGGGGCACAGATACGCAGTATTTT. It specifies CASGLSGGTDTQYF.

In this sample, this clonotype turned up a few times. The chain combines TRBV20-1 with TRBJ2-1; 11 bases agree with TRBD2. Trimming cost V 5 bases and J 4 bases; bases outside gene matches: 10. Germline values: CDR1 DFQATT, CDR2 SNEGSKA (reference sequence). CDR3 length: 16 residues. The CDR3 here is CSAALSGGAQYNEQFF. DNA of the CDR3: TGCAGTGCTGCCCTTAGCGGGGGGGCCCAATACAATGAGCAGTTCTTC.

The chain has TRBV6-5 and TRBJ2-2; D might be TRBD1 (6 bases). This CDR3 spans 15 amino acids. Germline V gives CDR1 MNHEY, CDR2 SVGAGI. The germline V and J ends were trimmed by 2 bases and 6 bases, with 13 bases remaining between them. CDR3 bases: TGTGCCAGCAGTTACAAGCCCAGGGGCGCCGGGGAGCTGTTTTTT. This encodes CASSYKPRGAGELFF.

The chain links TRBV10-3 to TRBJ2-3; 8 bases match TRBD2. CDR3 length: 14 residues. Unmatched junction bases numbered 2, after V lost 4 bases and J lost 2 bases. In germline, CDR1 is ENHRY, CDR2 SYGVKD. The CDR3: CAISVAGNTDTQYF. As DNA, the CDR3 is TGTGCCATCAGTGTAGCGGGGAACACAGATACGCAGTATTTT.

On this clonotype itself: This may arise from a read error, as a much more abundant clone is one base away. The chain's CDR3 is CCARDRSGSGTGELFF. The CDR3 DNA is TGCTGTGCTAGAGATCGAAGCGGGAGCGGTACCGGGGAGCTGTTTTTT. The chain employs TRBV20-1 and TRBJ2-2; TRBD2 matches 8 bases. Germline V gene sequence: CDR1 DFQATT, CDR2 SNEGSKA (reference sequence). The CDR3 loop spans 16 amino acids.

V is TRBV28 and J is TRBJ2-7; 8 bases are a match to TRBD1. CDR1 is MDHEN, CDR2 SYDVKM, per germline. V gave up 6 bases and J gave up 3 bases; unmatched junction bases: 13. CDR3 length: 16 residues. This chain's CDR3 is CASSLLVGQGLYEQYF. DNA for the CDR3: TGTGCCAGCAGCCTACTAGTCGGACAGGGTCTCTACGAGCAGTACTTC.

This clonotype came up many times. The CDR3 DNA reads as TGTGCCAGCAGATTAACTGGGACTGGAAACACCATATATTTT. This sequence encodes CASRLTGTGNTIYF. The V gene is TRBV12-3 or TRBV12-4, the J gene TRBJ1-3; D is unclear. V lost 6 bases and J lost 2, with 11 bases in between. This CDR3 has 14 amino acids.